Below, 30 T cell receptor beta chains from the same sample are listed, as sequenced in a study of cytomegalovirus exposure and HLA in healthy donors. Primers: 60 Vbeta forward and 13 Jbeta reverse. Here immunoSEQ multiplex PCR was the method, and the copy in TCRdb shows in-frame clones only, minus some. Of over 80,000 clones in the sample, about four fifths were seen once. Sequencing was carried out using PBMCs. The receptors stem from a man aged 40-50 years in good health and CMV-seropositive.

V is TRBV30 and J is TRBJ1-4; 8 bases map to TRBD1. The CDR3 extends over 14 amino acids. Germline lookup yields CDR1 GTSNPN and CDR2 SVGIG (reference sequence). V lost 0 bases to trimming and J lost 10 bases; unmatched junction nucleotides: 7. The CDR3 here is CAWSVTRGQGKLFF. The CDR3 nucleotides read TGTGCCTGGAGTGTGACCAGGGGGCAGGGAAAACTGTTTTTT.

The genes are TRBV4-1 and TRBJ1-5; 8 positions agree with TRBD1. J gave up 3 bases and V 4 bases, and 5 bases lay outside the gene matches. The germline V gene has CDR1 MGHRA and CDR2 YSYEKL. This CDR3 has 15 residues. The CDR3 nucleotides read TGCGCCAGCAGCCTCTCAGGGGGCCCCAATCAGCCCCAGCATTTT. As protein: CASSLSGGPNQPQHF.

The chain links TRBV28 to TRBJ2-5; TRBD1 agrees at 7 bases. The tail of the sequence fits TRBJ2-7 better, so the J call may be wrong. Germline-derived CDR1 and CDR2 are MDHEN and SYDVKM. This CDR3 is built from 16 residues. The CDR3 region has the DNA TGTGCCAGCAGTTTCGTTGGACAGGCTAGTATCCACGAGCAGTACTTC. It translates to CASSFVGQASIHEQYF.

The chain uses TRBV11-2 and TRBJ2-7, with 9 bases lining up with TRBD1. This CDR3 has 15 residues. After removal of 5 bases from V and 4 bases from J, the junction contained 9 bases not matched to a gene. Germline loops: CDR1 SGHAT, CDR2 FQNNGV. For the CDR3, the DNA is TGTGCCAGCAGCGCAGGGACAGGGTTTAGTTACGAGCAGTACTTC. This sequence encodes CASSAGTGFSYEQYF.

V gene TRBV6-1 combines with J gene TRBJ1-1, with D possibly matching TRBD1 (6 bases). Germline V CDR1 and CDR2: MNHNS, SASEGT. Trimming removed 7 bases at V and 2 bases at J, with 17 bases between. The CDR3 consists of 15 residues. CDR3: CASTTDRGRNTEAFF. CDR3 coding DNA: TGTGCCAGCACCACGGACAGAGGGCGCAACACTGAAGCTTTCTTT.

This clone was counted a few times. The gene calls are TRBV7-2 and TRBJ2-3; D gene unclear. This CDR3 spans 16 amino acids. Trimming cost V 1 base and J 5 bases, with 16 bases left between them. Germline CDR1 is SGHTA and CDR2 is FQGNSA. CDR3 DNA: TGTGCCAGCAGCTTAGGCGGAGATAGTCACGTAGATACGCAGTATTTT. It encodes CASSLGGDSHVDTQYF.

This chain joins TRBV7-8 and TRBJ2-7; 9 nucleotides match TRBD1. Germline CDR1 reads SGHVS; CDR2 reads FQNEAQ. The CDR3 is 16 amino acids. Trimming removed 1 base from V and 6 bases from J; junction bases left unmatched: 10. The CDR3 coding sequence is TGTGCCAGCAGCTTAGTAATTGGGACAGGGTTCTTCGAGCAGTACTTC. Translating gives CASSLVIGTGFFEQYF.

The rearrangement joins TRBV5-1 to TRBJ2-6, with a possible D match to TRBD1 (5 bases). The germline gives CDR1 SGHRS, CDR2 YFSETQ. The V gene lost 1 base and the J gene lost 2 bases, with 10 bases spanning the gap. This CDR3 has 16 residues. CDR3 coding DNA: TGCGCCAGCAGCTTGAATGGGGCGGCTGGGGCCAACGTCCTGACTTTC. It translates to CASSLNGAAGANVLTF.

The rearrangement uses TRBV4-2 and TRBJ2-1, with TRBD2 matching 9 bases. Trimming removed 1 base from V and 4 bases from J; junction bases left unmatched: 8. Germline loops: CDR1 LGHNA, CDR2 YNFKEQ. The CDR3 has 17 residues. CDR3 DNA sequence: TGTGCCAGCAGCCAAGGGGGCTCTAGCGGGATGTACAATGAGCAGTTCTTC. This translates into CASSQGGSSGMYNEQFF.

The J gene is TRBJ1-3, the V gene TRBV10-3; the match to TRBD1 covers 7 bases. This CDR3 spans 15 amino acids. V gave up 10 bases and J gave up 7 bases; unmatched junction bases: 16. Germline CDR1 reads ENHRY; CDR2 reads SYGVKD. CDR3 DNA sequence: TGTGCCACTCACCCCCGACAGGAACAGGGGAACACCATATATTTT. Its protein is CATHPRQEQGNTIYF.

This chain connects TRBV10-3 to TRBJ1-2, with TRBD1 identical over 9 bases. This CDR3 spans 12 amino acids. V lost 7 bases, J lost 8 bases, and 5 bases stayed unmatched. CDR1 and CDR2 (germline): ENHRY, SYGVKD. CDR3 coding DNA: TGTGCCATCACGGGACAGGGTCTGGGCTACACCTTC. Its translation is CAITGQGLGYTF.

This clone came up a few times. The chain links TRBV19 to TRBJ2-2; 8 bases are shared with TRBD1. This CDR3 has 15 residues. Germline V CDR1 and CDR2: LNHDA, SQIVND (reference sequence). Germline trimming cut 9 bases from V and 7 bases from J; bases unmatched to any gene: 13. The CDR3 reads CASSLHPGQGGELFF. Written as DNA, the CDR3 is TGTGCCAGCTCCTTACACCCCGGACAGGGCGGGGAGCTGTTTTTT.

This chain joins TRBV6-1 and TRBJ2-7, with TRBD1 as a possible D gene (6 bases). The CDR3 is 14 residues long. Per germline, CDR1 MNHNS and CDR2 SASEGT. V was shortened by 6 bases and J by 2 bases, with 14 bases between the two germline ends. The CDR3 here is CASSLSGETYEQYF. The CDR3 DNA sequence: TGTGCCAGCAGCCTCTCAGGGGAGACCTACGAGCAGTACTTC.

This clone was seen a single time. The CDR3 region is CASSTGVGKLFF. The CDR3 DNA follows: TGTGCCAGCAGTACAGGGGTGGGAAAACTGTTTTTT. This chain connects TRBV27 to TRBJ1-4, with 7 bases fitting TRBD1. V was pared by 5 bases and J by 10 bases, with 4 bases of the junction left unmatched. The CDR3 has 12 amino acids. In germline, CDR1 is MNHEY, CDR2 SMNVEV (reference sequence).

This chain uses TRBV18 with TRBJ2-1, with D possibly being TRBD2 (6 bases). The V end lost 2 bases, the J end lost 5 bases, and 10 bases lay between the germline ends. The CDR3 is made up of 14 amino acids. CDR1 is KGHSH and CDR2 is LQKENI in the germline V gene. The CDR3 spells CASSPTSRNNEQFF. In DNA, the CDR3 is TGTGCCAGCTCACCAACTAGCAGAAACAATGAGCAGTTCTTC.

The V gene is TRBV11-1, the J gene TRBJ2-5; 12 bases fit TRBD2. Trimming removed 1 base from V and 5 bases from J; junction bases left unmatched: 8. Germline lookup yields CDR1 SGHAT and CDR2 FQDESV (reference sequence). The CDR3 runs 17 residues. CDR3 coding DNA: TGTGCCAGCAGCTTAGGATCTAGCGGGAGGGCCGGGGAGACCCAGTACTTC. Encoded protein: CASSLGSSGRAGETQYF.

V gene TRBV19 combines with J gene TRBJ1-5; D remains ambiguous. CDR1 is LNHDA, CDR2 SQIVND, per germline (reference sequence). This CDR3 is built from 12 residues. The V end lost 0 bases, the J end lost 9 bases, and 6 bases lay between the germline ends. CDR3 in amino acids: CASSIEAGPQHF. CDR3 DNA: TGTGCCAGTAGTATAGAAGCCGGGCCCCAGCATTTT.

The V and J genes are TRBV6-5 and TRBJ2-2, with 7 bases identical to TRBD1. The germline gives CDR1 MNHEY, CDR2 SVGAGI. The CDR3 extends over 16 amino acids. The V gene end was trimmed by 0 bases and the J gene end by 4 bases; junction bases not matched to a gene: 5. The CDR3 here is CASSYSYRGSTGELFF. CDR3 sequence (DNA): TGTGCCAGCAGTTACTCCTACAGGGGAAGCACCGGGGAGCTGTTTTTT.

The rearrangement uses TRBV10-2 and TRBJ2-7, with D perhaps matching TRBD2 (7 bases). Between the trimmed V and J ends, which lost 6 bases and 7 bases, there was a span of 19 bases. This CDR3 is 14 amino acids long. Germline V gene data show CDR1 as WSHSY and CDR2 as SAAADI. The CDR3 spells CASSPGGSTGEQYF. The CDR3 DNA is TGCGCCAGCAGCCCGGGGGGCTCCACAGGAGAGCAGTACTTC.

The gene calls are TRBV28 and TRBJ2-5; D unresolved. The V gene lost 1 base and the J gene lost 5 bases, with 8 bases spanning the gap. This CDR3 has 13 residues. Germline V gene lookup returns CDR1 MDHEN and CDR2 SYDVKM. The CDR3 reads CASSLYYVETQYF. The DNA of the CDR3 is TGTGCCAGCAGTTTATACTACGTGGAGACCCAGTACTTC.

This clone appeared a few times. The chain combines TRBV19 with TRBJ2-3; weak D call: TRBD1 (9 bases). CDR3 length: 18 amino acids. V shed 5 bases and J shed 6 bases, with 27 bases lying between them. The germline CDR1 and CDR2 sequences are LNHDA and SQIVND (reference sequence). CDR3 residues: CASSYRGLSGRITDTQYF. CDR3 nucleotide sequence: TGTGCCAGTAGTTACAGGGGGCTGAGCGGGAGAATCACGGATACGCAGTATTTT.

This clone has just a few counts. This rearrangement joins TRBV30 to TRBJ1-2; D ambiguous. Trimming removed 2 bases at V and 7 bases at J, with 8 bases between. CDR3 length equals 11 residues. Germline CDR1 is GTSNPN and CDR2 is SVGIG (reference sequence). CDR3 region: CAWSRGGGYTF. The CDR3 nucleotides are TGTGCCTGGAGTCGGGGTGGTGGCTACACCTTC.

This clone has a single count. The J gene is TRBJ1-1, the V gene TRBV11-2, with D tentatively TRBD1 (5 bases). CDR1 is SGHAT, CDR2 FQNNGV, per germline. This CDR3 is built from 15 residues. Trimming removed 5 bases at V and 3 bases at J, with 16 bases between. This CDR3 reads CASSHVRGEYTEAFF. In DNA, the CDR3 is TGTGCCAGCAGCCACGTTCGGGGGGAATACACTGAAGCTTTCTTT.

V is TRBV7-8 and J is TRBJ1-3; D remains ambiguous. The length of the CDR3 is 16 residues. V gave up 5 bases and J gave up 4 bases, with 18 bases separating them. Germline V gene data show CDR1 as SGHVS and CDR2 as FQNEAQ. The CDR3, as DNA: TGTGCCAGCAGCCCACTTTTTCGCGGGCAGGGAAACACCATATATTTT. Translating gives CASSPLFRGQGNTIYF.

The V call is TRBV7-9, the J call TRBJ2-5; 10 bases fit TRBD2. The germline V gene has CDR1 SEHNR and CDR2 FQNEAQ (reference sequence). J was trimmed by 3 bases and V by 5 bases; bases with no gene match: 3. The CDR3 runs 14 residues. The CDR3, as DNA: TGTGCCAGCAGCATCAGCGGGAGGGAAGAGACCCAGTACTTC. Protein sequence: CASSISGREETQYF.

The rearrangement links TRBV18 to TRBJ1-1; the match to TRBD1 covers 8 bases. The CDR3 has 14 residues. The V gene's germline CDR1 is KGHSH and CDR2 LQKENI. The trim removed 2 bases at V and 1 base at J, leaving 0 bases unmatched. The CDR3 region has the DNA TGTGCCAGCTCACCAGGGACAGGGAACACTGAAGCTTTCTTT. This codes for CASSPGTGNTEAFF.

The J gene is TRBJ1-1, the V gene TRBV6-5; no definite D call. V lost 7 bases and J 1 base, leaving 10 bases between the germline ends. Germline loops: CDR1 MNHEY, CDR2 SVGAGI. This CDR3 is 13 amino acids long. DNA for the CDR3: TGTGCCAGCACGCCTCGGAGGAACACTGAAGCTTTCTTT. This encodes CASTPRRNTEAFF.

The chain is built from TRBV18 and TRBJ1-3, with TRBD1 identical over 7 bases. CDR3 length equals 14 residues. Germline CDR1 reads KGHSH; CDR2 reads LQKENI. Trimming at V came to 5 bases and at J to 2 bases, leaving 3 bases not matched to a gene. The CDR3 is CASSTGQAGNTIYF. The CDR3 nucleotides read TGTGCCAGCTCAACTGGACAGGCTGGAAACACCATATATTTT.

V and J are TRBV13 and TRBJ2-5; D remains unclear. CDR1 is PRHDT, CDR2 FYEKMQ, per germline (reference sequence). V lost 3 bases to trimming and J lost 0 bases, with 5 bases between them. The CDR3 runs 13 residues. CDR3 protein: CASSFSYQETQYF. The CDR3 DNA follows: TGTGCCAGCAGCTTCTCTTACCAAGAGACCCAGTACTTC.

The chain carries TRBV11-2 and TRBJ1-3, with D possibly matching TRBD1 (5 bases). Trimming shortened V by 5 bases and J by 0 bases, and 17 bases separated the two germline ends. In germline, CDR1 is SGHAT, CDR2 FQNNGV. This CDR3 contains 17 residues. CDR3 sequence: CASSPAGGSFSGNTIYF. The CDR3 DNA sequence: TGTGCCAGCAGCCCCGCCGGGGGGAGCTTCTCTGGAAACACCATATATTTT.